This T cell receptor (beta chain) was captured in a study of response to subunit inactivated influenza vaccine. In TCRdb, the RT-PCR reads were re-called with MiXCR into one record per CDR3 protein. The table shows just over 300,000 distinct CDR3 sequences, with around 20% occurring only once. There are a few counts of this clonotype. What it binds is unknown. Germline values: CDR1 LNHNV, CDR2 YYDKDF (reference sequence). The length of the CDR3 is 17 residues. V was pared by 0 bases and J by 0 bases, with 11 bases between. Notes on the study in general: It was the authors' suggestion that each seasonal influenza vaccination recruits few new T cells.

This specimen was PBMCs from blood, taken less than 22 months after vaccination. The chain uses TRBV15 and TRBJ1-4; D possibly corresponds to TRBD1 (5 bases). The receptor's source is a man between 50 and 70 years old who received an inactivated influenza vaccine. CDR3 protein: CATSREGTYATNEKLFF. In nucleotides, the CDR3 is TGTGCCACCAGCAGAGAAGGGACGTATGCAACTAATGAAAAACTGTTTTTT.